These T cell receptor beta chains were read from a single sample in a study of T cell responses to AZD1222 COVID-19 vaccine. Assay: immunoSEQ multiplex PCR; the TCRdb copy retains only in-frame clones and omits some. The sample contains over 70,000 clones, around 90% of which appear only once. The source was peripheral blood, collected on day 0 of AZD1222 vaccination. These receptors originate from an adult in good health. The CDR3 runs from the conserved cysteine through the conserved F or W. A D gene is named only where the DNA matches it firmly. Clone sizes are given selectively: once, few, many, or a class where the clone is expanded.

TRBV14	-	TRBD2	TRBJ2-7	CASSQFSPSGSRHEQYF	TGTGCCAGCAGCCAATTCTCTCCTAGCGGGAGTAGACACGAGCAGTACTTC
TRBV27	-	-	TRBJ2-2	CASSSTQNTGELFF	TGTGCCAGCAGTTCGACACAGAACACCGGGGAGCTGTTTTTT
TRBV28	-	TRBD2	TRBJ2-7	CASKRGLAGAIEQYF	TGTGCCAGCAAACGGGGACTAGCGGGAGCGATCGAGCAGTACTTC
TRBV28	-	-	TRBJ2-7	CASSPSGAQYF	TGTGCCAGCAGCCCGTCGGGGGCGCAGTACTTC
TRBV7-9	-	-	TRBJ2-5	CASSSRAGQETQYF	TGTGCCAGCAGTTCTAGAGCGGGCCAAGAGACCCAGTACTTC
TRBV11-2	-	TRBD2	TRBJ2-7	CASSSHSGPSYEQYF	TGTGCCAGCAGCTCTCATAGCGGGCCCTCCTACGAGCAGTACTTC
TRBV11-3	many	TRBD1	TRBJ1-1	CASSSAGGMTFF	TGTGCCAGCAGCTCCGCAGGGGGCATGACTTTCTTT
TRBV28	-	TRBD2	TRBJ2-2	CASSSPGLAYTGELFF	TGTGCCAGCAGTTCCCCGGGACTAGCGTACACCGGGGAGCTGTTTTTT
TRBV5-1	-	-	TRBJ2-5	CASSWGSQETQYF	TGCGCCAGCAGCTGGGGTTCCCAAGAGACCCAGTACTTC
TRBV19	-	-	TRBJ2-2	CASSPYRPPNTGELFF	TGTGCCAGTAGCCCCTACAGGCCACCGAACACCGGGGAGCTGTTTTTT
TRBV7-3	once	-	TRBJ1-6	CASSSGSTGTPLHF	TGTGCCAGCAGCTCGGGCTCGACGGGGACACCCCTCCACTTT
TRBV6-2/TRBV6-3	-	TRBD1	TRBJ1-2	CASSPTGEYGYTF	TGTGCCAGCAGCCCCACAGGGGAGTACGGCTACACCTTC
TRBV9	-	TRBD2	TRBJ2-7	CASSGGTGTSAHYEQYF	TGTGCCAGCAGCGGAGGAACCGGGACTAGCGCTCACTACGAGCAGTACTTC
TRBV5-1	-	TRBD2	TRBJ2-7	CASSLETSGFPLRGEQYF	TGCGCCAGCAGCTTGGAGACTAGCGGGTTCCCCCTTCGTGGCGAGCAGTACTTC
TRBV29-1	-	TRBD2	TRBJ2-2	CSVEFFRAGLNTGELFF	TGCAGCGTTGAATTTTTTCGAGCGGGACTGAACACCGGGGAGCTGTTTTTT
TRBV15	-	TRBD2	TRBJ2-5	CATSTELAGRETQYF	TGTGCCACCAGCACCGAACTAGCGGGACGGGAGACCCAGTACTTC
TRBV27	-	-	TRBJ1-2	CASSLGGTTNYGYTF	TGTGCCAGCAGTTTGGGAGGAACCACTAACTATGGCTACACCTTC
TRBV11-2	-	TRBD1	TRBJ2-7	CASSRTGTGSKEQYF	TGTGCCAGCAGTCGGACCGGGACAGGGTCTAAGGAGCAGTACTTC
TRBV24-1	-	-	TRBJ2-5	CATSDWAGKETQYF	TGTGCCACCAGTGATTGGGCTGGAAAAGAGACCCAGTACTTC
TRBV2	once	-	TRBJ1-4	CASSDIGTRPEKLFF	TGTGCCAGCAGTGACATCGGGACGCGTCCTGAAAAACTGTTTTTT
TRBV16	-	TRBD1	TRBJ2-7	CASSQGTGADEQYF	TGTGCCAGCAGCCAAGGGACAGGGGCCGACGAGCAGTACTTC
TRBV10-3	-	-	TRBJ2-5	CAISESGEGRRETQYF	TGTGCCATCAGTGAGTCGGGAGAGGGACGGAGAGAGACCCAGTACTTC
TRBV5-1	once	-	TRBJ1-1	CASSTTGLNTEAFF	TGCGCCAGCAGCACAACAGGGTTGAACACTGAAGCTTTCTTT
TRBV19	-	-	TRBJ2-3	CASSIQYTQYF	TGTGCCAGTAGTATTCAATATACGCAGTATTTT
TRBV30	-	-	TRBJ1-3	CAWSSGNTIYF	TGTGCCTGGAGTTCAGGAAACACCATATATTTT
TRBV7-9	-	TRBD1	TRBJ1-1	CASSSTTGYSSEAFF	TGTGCCAGCAGCTCGACGACAGGGTATAGTAGTGAAGCTTTCTTT
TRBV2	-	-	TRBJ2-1	CASPRLGGNDEQFF	TGTGCCAGCCCCAGACTAGGCGGGAACGATGAGCAGTTCTTC
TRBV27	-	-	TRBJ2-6	CASSQKAPGHSSSGANVLTF	TGTGCCAGCAGCCAAAAAGCGCCGGGACATTCCAGCTCTGGGGCCAACGTCCTGACTTTC
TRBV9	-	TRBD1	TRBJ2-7	CASSVAPFDRGYEQYF	TGTGCCAGCAGCGTAGCCCCTTTCGACAGGGGCTACGAGCAGTACTTC
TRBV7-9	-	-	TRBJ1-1	CASSPAGDTEAFF	TGTGCCAGCAGCCCGGCAGGGGACACTGAAGCTTTCTTT
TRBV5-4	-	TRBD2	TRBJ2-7	CASSSSGVSYEQYF	TGTGCCAGCAGCTCTAGCGGGGTCTCCTACGAGCAGTACTTC
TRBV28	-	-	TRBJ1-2	CASSSTNGYTF	TGTGCCAGCAGTTCGACAAATGGCTACACCTTC
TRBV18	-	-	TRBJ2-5	CASSPSPLEQETQYF	TGTGCCAGCTCACCATCCCCCCTGGAACAAGAGACCCAGTACTTC
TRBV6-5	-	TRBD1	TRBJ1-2	CASSYSVGQGASGYTF	TGTGCCAGCAGTTACTCCGTAGGACAGGGGGCGTCCGGCTACACCTTC
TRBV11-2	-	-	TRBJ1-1	CASSQSNRAEAFF	TGTGCCAGCAGCCAATCAAATAGGGCTGAAGCTTTCTTT
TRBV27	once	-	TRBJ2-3	CASSLLRDSSTDTQYF	TGTGCCAGCAGTTTATTGCGGGACAGTAGCACAGATACGCAGTATTTT
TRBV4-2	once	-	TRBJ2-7	CASSRSRGRGYEQYF	TGTGCCAGCAGCCGGAGCAGGGGTCGGGGGTACGAGCAGTACTTC
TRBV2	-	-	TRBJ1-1	CASGQTMNTEAFF	TGTGCCAGTGGACAGACCATGAACACTGAAGCTTTCTTT
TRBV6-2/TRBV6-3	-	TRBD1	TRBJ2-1	CASSYSGTAWGNEQFF	TGTGCCAGCAGTTACTCCGGGACAGCTTGGGGAAATGAGCAGTTCTTC
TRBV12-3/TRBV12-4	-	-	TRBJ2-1	CASSLQLRDEQFF	TGTGCCAGCAGTTTACAGTTGAGGGATGAGCAGTTCTTC
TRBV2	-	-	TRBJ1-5	CASTTGNQPQHF	TGTGCCAGCACGACGGGGAATCAGCCCCAGCATTTT
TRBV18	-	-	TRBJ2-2	CASSPPGGNTGELFF	TGTGCCAGCTCACCACCGGGAGGGAACACCGGGGAGCTGTTTTTT
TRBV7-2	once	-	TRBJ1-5	CASSLSPRNQPQHF	TGTGCCAGCAGCTTATCACCTCGCAATCAGCCCCAGCATTTT
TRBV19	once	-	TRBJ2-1	CASSLRTTHNEQFF	TGTGCCAGTAGTCTACGGACGACCCACAATGAGCAGTTCTTC
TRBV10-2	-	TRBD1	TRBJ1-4	CASSDPTGSEEKLFF	TGCGCCAGCAGTGACCCGACAGGGTCCGAAGAAAAACTGTTTTTT
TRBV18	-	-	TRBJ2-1	CASSPPLINSYNEQFF	TGTGCCAGCTCACCACCCCTAATTAACTCCTACAATGAGCAGTTCTTC
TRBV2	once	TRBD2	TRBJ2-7	CASSDLAGEPYEQYF	TGTGCCAGCAGTGACCTAGCGGGGGAACCCTACGAGCAGTACTTC
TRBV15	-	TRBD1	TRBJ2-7	CATSRGTGGYEQYF	TGTGCCACCAGCAGAGGGACAGGGGGCTACGAGCAGTACTTC
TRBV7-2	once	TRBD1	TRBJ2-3	CASSPDRVADTQYF	TGTGCCAGCAGCCCCGACAGGGTCGCAGATACGCAGTATTTT
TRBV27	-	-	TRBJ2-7	CASSLWGASEQYF	TGTGCCAGCAGTTTATGGGGAGCGTCCGAGCAGTACTTC